The T cell receptor beta chain under discussion was sequenced for a study of Graves' ophthalmopathy and Graves' hyperthyroidism. Diagnosis was based on clinical symptoms, serum thyroxine, TRAb, thyroid ultrasound and orbital computed tomography. The source of the PBMCs was 10 ml of fresh peripheral blood. TCR beta CDR3 regions were amplified from RNA transcripts. HTBI primers were used in a first-round RT-PCR, which preceded a second-round multiplex PCR. From the multiplex PCR reads, TCRdb called clonotypes with MiXCR, one entry per CDR3 protein. In the table there are 350,000 to 450,000 distinct CDR3 sequences, around 18% of which are singletons. Study-level points and caveats: This model predicted ophthalmopathy progression (sensitivity 70% to 71%, specificity about 72%). A majority of expanded thyroid clonotypes exceeding 0.001 frequency were likewise present in blood.

The V gene lost 3 bases and the J gene lost 2 bases, with 14 bases spanning the gap. Germline-derived CDR1 and CDR2 are ENHRY and SYGVKD. The CDR3 extends over 15 amino acids. This clonotype came up many times. Its antigen is not known. The clonotype comes from a woman between 18 and 30 years old with Graves' ophthalmopathy. This chain links TRBV10-3 with TRBJ2-7; D unclear. The specimen sequenced was peripheral blood. CDR3 coding DNA: TGTGCCATCAGTGATAAAGGCTCAGGAACCTACGAGCAGTACTTC. As protein: CAISDKGSGTYEQYF.